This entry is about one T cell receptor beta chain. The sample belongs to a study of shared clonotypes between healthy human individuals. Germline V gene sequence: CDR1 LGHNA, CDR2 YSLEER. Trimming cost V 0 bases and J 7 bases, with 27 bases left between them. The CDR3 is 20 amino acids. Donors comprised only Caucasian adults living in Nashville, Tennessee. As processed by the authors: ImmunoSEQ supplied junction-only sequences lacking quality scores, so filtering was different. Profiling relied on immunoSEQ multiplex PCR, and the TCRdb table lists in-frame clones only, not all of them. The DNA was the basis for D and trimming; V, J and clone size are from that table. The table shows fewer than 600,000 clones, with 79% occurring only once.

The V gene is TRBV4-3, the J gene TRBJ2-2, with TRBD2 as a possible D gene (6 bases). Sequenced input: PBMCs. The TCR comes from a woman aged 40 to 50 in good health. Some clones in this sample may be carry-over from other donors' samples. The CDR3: CASSQDLLHSGRGGVGELFF. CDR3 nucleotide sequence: TGCGCCAGCAGCCAAGACCTGCTACATTCCGGGCGGGGTGGTGTCGGGGAGCTGTTTTTT.